Sequencing of this TCR beta chain was carried out in a study of healthy donors' naive CD4 and CD8 T cells (dated by TCRdb to the mid-2010s). With respect to the entire study: Donors were chosen to span three age groups (20-25, 40-50 and 60-70 years, six each), with mean age around 46 and half female. Rearranged TCR alpha and beta chains from naive CD4+ and CD8+ T cells were sequenced in the study to test how TCR variation relates to lineage commitment. Peripheral blood mononuclear cells were obtained from 15 to 20 unrelated, healthy individuals. The donors were HLA-typed by sequencing at HLA-A, -B, -C, -DRB1, -DQB1 and -DPB1, using the SBTexcellerator protocol, an ABI3130xl analyzer and SBTengine software. The TCR alpha libraries followed the same workflow as the beta chain, except for a newly designed primer set that covered all functional IMGT alpha gene variants. Paper-wide results and their limitations: Naive CD4+ and CD8+ cells reportedly showed biased usage of most V and J gene segments, and this bias was consistent across donors and independent of HLA genotype. V genes, J genes and CDR3 charge together appeared to explain about 13% of CD4/CD8 propensity variance, in a largely additive manner. The study did not directly address possible repertoire bias arising from homeostatic proliferation of naive T cells. Alpha and beta chains were sequenced in bulk and could not be paired, so combined chain effects were not evaluated. In both chains, CD4+ lineage was associated with a positively charged CDR3, and CD8+ lineage was associated with a negatively charged CDR3.

Cells with a CD4+CD8-CD45RO-CD45RA+ profile were isolated by FACS and defined as naive CD4+ T cells, and those with a CD8+CD4-CD45RA+CD27bright profile were defined as naive CD8+ T cells. Antibodies against CD4 (RPA-T4), CD8 (SK1), CD27 (O323), CD45RA (HI100) and CD45RO (UCHL1) were used for sorting. V lost 2 bases and J lost 8 bases, and the count of bases not matched to a germline gene is 7. Looking up the germline V gene yields CDR1 MNHNS and CDR2 SASEGT. Reading from cysteine to phenylalanine, the CDR3 counts 15 amino acids. Only the CDR3 DNA stays, 45 bases, in frame from base 1. TCRdb names 454 GS FLX Titanium as the instrument used. A previously published linear amplification protocol was used to build TCR libraries from roughly 470 ng of total RNA. The Roche/454 Genome Sequencer with Titanium chemistry was used for sequencing. The original methods were these. A total of roughly 80,000 rearranged TCR alpha transcripts were sequenced from a few of the healthy donors. Duplicate transcripts were dropped, and unique TCR clonotypes were identified by the CDR3 junction according to IMGT nomenclature. CD4 versus CD8 status was modeled on V and J genes by logistic regression in R 2.13.0, with adjustment for donor effects and Bonferroni correction for multiple testing. The public reads were reanalyzed by TCRdb: fastp trimming at Q25, MiXCR alignment, in-frame beta chains only. For every CDR3 protein sequence, its rows merge into one entry that carries the most common genes and DNA. These V and J calls rely on TCRdb rather than the paper's analysis. Recorded for this sample are 200,000 or so distinct CDR3 sequences; 65% to 80% of them occurred a single time. Of the sample, 2.3% falls within the top ten clones.

In its sample, this clonotype was seen a few times. This receptor's antigen is unknown. It has no much larger one-base neighbor in the sample; base qualities were not kept. The clonotype comes from a pool of human donors in good health; the sample pools cells from several healthy donors. Sequenced input: naive CD4+ and CD8+ T cells sorted from blood, pooled from several donors. The label giving this sample's cell subset or site can be read as: FACS-sorted naive CD4+ (CD45RO-CD45RA+) and naive CD8+ (CD45RA+CD27bright) T cells. The chain couples TRBV6-1 to TRBJ1-2; the junction holds 11 bases that match TRBD1. DNA sequence: TGTGCCAGCAGTGAAACCGGGACAGGGGGTTACGGCTACACCTTC. Its coded protein is CASSETGTGGYGYTF.